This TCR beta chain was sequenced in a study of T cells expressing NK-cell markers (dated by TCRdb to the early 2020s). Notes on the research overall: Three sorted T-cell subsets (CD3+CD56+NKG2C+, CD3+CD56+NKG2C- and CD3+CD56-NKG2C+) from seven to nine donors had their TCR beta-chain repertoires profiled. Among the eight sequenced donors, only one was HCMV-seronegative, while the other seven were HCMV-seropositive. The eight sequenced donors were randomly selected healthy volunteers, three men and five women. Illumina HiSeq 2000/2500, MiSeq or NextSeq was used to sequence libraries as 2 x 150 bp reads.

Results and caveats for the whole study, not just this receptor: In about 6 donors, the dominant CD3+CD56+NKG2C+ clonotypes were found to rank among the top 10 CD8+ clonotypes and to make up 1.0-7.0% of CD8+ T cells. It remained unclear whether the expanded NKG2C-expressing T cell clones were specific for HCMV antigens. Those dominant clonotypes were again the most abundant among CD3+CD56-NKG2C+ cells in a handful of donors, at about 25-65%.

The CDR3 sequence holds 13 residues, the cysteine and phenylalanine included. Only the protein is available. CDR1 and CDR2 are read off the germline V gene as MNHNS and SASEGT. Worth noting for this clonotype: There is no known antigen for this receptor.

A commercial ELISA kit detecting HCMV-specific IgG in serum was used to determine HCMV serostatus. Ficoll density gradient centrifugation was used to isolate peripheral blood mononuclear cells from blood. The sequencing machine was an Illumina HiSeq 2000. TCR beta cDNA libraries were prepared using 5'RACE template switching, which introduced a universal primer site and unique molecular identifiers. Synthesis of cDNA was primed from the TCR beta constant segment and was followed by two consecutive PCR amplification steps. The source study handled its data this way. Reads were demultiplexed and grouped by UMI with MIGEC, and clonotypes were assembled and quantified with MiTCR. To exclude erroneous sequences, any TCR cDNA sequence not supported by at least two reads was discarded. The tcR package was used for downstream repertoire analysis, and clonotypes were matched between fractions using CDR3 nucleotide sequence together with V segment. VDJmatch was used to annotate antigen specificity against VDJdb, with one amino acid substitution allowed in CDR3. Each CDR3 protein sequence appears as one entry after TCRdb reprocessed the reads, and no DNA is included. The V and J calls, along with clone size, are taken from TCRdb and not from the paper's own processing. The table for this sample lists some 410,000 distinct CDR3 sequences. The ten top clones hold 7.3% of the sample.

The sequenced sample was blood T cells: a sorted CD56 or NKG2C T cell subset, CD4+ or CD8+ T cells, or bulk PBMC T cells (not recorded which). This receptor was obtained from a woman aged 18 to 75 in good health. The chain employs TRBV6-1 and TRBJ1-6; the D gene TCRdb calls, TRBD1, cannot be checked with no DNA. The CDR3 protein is CASRRDRGSPLHF.